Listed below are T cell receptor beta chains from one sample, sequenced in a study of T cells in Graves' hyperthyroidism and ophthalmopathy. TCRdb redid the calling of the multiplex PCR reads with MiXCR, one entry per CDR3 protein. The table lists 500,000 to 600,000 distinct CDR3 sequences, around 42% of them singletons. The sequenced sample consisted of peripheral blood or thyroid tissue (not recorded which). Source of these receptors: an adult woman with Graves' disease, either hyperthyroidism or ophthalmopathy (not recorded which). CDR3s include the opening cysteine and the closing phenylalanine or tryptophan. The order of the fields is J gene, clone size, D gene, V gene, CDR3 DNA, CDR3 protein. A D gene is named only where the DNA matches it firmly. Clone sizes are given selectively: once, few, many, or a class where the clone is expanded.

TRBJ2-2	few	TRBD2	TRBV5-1	TGCGCCAGCAGCTCGAACAGCGGGAGGGCCTTCACCGGGGAGCTGTTTTTT	CASSSNSGRAFTGELFF
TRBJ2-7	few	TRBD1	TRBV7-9	TGTGCCAGCAGTCCACCGGGACAGGGGATCGGGGAGCTGTACTTC	CASSPPGQGIGELYF
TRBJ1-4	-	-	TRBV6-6	TGTGCCAGCAGTTCCCGGGCTTCAATGGAAAAACTGTTTTTT	CASSSRASMEKLFF
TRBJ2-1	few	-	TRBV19	TGTGCCAGTAGTATAGCGGGGCTAGAGCAGTTCTTC	CASSIAGLEQFF
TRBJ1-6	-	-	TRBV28	TGTGCCAGCAGACCTTATAATTCACCCCTCCACTTT	CASRPYNSPLHF
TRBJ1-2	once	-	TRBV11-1	TGTGCCAGCAGCTCCCCCCCGCTCGTAGGCTACACCTTC	CASSSPPLVGYTF
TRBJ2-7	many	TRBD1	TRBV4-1	TGCGCCAGCAGCCGATCAAGGACAGGGGGCTACGAGCAGTACTTC	CASSRSRTGGYEQYF
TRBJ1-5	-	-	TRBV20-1	TGCAGTGCCCCTCGAGAGGGAGGCAATCAGCCCCAGCATTTT	CSAPREGGNQPQHF
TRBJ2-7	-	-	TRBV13	TGTGCCAGCAGCCGCCCGGGTCCCACCTACGAGCAGTACTTC	CASSRPGPTYEQYF
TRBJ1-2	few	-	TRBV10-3	TGTGCCTCAAACCGGGACAACTATGGCTACACCTTC	CASNRDNYGYTF
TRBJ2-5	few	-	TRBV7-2	TGTGCCAGCAGCCAGATGAGATTGACAGGGACCCAGTACTTC	CASSQMRLTGTQYF
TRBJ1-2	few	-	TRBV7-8	TGTGCCAGCAGCCCTTTTGTGGTCGGGCCGGCAGGCTACACCTTC	CASSPFVVGPAGYTF
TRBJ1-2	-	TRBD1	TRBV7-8	TGTGCCAGCAGCTTAGTGGGGACAGGCGATGGCTACACCTTC	CASSLVGTGDGYTF
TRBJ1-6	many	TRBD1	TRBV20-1	TGCAGTGCCGTGGGACAGGGTAGCTCCTATAATTCACCCCTCCACTTT	CSAVGQGSSYNSPLHF
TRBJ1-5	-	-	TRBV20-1	TGCAGTGCTAGAGATTTAAGGCAGGTCCGGCCCCAGCATTTT	CSARDLRQVRPQHF
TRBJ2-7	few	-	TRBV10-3	TGTGCCATCAGAAGCTCACAGGGTTCCCACTACGAGCAGTACTTC	CAIRSSQGSHYEQYF
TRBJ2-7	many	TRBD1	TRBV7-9	TGTGCCAGCAGGACAGGGAAGGACGAGCAGTACTTC	CASRTGKDEQYF